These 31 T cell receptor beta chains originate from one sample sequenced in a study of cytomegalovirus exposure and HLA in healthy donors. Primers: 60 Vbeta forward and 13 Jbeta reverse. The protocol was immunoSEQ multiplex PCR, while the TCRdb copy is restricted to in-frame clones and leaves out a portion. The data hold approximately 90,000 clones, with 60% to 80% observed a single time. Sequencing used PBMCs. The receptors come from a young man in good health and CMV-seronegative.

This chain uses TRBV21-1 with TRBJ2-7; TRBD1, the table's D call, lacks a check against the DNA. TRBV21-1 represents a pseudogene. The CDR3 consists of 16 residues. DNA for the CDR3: TGTGCCAGCAGCAAAGGCTCCAGGCCGATCTCCTACGAGCAGTACTTC. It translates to CASSKGSRPISYEQYF.

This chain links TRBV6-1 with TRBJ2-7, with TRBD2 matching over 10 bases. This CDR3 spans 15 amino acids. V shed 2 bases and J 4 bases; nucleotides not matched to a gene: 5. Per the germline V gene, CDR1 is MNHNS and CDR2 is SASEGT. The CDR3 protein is CASSELASGSYEQYF. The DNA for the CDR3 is TGTGCCAGCAGTGAATTGGCTAGCGGGAGTTACGAGCAGTACTTC.

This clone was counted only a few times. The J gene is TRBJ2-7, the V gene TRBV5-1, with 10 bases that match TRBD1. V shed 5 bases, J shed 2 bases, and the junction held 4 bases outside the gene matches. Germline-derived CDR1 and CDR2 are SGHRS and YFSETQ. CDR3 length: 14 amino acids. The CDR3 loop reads CASRQGQGAYEQYF. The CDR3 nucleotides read TGCGCCAGCAGACAAGGACAGGGGGCCTACGAGCAGTACTTC.

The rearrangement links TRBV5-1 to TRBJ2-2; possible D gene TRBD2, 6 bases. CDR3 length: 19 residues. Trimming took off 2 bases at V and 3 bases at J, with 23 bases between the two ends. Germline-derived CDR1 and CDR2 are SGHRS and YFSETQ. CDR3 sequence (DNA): TGCGCCAGCAGCTTCGGGCTAGCGTACTACGTTGGGGACACCGGGGAGCTGTTTTTT. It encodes CASSFGLAYYVGDTGELFF.

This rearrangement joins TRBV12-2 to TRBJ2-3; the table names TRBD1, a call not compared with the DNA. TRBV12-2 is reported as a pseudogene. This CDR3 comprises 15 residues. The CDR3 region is CASRLEYRAPDTQYF. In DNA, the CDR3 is TGTGCAAGTCGCTTAGAGTACAGGGCGCCAGATACGCAGTATTTT.

This CDR3 reads CASSLASGGSYEQYF. The DNA of the CDR3 is TGTGCCAGCAGCTTAGCGTCAGGGGGCTCCTACGAGCAGTACTTC. The chain has TRBV7-9 and TRBJ2-7, with TRBD1 matching 7 bases. J lost 0 bases, V lost 0 bases, and 2 bases had no gene match. CDR1 is SEHNR and CDR2 is FQNEAQ in the germline V gene (reference sequence). The CDR3 runs to 15 residues.

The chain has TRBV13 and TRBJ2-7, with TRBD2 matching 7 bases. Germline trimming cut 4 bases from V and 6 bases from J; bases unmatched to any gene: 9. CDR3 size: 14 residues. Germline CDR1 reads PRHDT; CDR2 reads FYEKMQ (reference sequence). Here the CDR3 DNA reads TGTGCCAGCAGCTCCCGAATGGCGGGGGTCGAGCAGTACTTC. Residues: CASSSRMAGVEQYF.

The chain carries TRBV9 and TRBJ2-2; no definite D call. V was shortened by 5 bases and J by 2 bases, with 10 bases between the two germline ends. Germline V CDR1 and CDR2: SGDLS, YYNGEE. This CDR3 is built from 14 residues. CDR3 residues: CASRADTNTGELFF. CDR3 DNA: TGTGCCAGCAGGGCCGACACCAACACCGGGGAGCTGTTTTTT.

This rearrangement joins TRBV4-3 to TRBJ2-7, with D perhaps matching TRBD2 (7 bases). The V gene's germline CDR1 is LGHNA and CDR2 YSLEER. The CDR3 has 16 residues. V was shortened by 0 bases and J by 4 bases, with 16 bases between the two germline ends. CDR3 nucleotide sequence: TGCGCCAGCAGCCAAGATGGTGGGGGGGCCCCTTACGAGCAGTACTTC. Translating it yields CASSQDGGGAPYEQYF.

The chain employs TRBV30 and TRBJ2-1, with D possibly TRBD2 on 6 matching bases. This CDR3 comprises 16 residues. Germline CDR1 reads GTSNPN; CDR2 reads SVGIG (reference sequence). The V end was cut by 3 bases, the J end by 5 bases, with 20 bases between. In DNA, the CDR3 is TGTGCCTGGAGCGGGGGAAGCGGACCGTACAACAATGAGCAGTTCTTC. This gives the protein CAWSGGSGPYNNEQFF.

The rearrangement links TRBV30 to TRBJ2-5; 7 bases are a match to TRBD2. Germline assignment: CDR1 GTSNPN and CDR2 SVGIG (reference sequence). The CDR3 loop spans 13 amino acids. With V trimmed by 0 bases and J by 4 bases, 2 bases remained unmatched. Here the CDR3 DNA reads TGTGCCTGGAGTGTTGGGGGGGGAGAGACCCAGTACTTC. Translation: CAWSVGGGETQYF.

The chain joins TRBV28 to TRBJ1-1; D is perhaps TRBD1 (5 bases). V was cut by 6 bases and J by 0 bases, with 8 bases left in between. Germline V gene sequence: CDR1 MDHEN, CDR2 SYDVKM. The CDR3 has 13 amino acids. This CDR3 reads CASRGPVNTEAFF. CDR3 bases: TGTGCCAGCAGGGGGCCAGTGAACACTGAAGCTTTCTTT.

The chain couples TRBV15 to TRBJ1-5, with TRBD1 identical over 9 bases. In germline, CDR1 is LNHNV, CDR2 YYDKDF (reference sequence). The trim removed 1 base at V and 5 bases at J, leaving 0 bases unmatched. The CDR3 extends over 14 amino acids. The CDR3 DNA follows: TGTGCCACCAGCAGAGGACAGGGGGATCAGCCCCAGCATTTT. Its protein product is CATSRGQGDQPQHF.

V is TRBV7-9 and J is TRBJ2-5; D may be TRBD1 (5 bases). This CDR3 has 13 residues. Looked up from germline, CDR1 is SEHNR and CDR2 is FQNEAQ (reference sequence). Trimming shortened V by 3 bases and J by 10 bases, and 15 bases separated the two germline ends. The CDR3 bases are TGTGCCAGCAGCTTCCAGGGAAGGTGGGACCAGTACTTC. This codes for CASSFQGRWDQYF.

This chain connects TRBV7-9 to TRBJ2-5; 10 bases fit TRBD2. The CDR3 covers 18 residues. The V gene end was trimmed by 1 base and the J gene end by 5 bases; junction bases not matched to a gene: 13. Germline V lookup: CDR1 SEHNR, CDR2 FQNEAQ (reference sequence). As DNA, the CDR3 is TGTGCCAGCAGCTTAGACAGAGCGGGAGGGCTGTTTACGGAGACCCAGTACTTC. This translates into CASSLDRAGGLFTETQYF.

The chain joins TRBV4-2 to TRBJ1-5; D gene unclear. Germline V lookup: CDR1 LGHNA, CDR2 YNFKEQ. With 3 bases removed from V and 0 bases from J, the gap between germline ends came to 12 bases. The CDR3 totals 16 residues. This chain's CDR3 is CASSQSADYSNQPQHF. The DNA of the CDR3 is TGTGCCAGCAGCCAGTCCGCAGATTATAGCAATCAGCCCCAGCATTTT.

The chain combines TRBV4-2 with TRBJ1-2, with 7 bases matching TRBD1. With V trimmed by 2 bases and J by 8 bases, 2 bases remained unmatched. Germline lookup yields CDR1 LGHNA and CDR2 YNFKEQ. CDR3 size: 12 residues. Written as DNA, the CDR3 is TGTGCCAGCAGCCAAAACAGGGGCGGCTACACCTTC. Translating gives CASSQNRGGYTF.

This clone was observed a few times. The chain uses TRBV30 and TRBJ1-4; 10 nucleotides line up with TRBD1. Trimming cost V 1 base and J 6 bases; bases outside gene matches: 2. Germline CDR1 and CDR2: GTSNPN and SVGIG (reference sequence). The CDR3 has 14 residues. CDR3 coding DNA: TGTGCCTGGAGTGCTGGGACAGGGGATGAAAAACTGTTTTTT. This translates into CAWSAGTGDEKLFF. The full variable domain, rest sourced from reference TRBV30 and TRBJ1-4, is SQTIHQWPATLVQPVGSPLSLECTVEGTSNPNLYWYRQAAGRGLQLLFYSVGIGQISSEVPQNLSASRPQDRQFILSSKKLLLSDSGFYLCAWSAGTGDEKLFFGSGTQLSVL.

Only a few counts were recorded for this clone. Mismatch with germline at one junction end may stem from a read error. The CDR3 bases are TGTGCTAGCAGCTTAGGAACAGGAGCCTCCTACGAGCAGTACTTC. Translation: CASSLGTGASYEQYF. The V and J genes are TRBV7-7 and TRBJ2-7; possible D gene TRBD1, 5 bases. Germline lookup yields CDR1 SSHAT and CDR2 FNYEAQ (reference sequence). There are 15 residues in the CDR3. The full variable domain, rest sourced from reference TRBV7-7 and TRBJ2-7, is GAGVSQSPRYKVTKRGQDVTLRCDPISSHATLYWYQQALGQGPEFLTYFNYEAQPDKSGLPSDRFSAERPEGSISTLTIQRTEQRDSAMYRCASSLGTGASYEQYFGPGTRLTVT.

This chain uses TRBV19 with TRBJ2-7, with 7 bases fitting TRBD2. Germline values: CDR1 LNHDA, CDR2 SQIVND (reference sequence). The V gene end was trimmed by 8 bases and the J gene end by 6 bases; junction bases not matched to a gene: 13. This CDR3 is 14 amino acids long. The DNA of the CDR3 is TGTGCCAGTTCCCCCCGGGGGGAGGGCGGCGAGCAGTACTTC. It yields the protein CASSPRGEGGEQYF.

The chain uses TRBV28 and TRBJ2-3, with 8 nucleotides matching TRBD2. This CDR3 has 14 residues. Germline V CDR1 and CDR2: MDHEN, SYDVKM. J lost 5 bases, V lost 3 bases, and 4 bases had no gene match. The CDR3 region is CASSLAGGGDTQYF. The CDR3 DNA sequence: TGTGCCAGCAGTTTGGCGGGAGGAGGAGATACGCAGTATTTT.

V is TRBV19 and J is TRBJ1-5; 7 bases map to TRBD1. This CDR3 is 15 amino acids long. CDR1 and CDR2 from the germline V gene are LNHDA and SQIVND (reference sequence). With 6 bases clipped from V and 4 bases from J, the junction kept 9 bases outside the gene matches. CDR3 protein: CASRPDRAKNQPQHF. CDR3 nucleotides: TGTGCCAGTAGACCAGACAGGGCGAAAAATCAGCCCCAGCATTTT. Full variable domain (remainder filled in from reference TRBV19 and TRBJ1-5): DGGITQSPKYLFRKEGQNVTLSCEQNLNHDAMYWYRQDPGQGLRLIYYSQIVNDFQKGDIAEGYSVSREKKESFPLTVTSAQKNPTAFYLCASRPDRAKNQPQHFGDGTRLSIL.

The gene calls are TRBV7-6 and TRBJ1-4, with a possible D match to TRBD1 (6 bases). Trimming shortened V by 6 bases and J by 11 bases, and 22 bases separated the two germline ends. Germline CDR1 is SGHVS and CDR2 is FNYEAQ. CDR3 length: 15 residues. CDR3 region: CASSSGHSGGVKLFF. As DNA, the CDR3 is TGTGCCAGCAGTTCGGGACACTCTGGAGGCGTGAAACTGTTTTTT.

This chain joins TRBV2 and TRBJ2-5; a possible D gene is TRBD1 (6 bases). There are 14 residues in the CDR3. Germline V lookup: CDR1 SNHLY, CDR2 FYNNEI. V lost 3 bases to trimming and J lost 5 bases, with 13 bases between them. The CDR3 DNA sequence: TGTGCCAGCAGTGATGGACAGCCTGGGGAGACCCAGTACTTC. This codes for CASSDGQPGETQYF. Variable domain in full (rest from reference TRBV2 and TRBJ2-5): EPEVTQTPSHQVTQMGQEVILRCVPISNHLYFYWYRQILGQKVEFLVSFYNNEISEKSEIFDDQFSVERPDGSNFTLKIRSTKLEDSAMYFCASSDGQPGETQYFGPGTRLLVL.

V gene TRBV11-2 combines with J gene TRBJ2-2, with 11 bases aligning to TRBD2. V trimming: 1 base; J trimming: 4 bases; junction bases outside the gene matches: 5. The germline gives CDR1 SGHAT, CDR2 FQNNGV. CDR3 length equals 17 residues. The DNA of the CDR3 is TGTGCCAGCAGCTTAGTTGCCCTAGCGGGAGGCACCGGGGAGCTGTTTTTT. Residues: CASSLVALAGGTGELFF.

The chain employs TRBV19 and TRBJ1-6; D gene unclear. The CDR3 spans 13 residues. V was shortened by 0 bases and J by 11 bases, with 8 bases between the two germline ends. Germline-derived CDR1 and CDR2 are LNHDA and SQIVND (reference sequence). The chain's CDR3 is CASSIDLSAPLHF. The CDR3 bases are TGTGCCAGTAGTATAGATCTTTCGGCACCCCTCCACTTT.

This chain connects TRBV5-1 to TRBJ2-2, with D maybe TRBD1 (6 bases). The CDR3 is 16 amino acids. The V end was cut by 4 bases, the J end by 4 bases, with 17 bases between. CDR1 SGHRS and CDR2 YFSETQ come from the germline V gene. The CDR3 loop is CASSLQGGSRTGELFF. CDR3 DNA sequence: TGCGCCAGCAGCCTACAGGGTGGAAGTCGCACCGGGGAGCTGTTTTTT.

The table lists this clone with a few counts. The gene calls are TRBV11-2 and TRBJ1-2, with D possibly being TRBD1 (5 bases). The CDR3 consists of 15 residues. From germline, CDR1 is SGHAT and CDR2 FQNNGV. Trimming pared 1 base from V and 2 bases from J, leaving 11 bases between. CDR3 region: CASSLVSQGNYGYTF. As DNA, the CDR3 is TGTGCCAGCAGCTTAGTTAGCCAGGGAAACTATGGCTACACCTTC.

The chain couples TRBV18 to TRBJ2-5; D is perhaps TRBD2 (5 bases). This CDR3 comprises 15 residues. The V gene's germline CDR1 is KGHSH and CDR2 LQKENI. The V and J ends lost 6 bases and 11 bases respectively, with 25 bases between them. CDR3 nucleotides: TGTGCCAGCTCGCCGGGGTCTGATACCTCCTATGAGCAGTACTTC. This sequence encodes CASSPGSDTSYEQYF.

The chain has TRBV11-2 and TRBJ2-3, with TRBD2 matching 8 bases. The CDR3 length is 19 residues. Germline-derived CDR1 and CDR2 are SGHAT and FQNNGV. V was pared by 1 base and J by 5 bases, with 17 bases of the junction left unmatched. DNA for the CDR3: TGTGCCAGCAGCTTAGCGTCCCGAGCGGGGGCAAAAATAGGAGATACGCAGTATTTT. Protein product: CASSLASRAGAKIGDTQYF. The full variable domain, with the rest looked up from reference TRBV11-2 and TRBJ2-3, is EAGVAQSPRYKIIEKRQSVAFWCNPISGHATLYWYQQILGQGPKLLIQFQNNGVVDDSQLPKDRFSAERLKGVDSTLKIQPAKLEDSAVYLCASSLASRAGAKIGDTQYFGPGTRLTVL.

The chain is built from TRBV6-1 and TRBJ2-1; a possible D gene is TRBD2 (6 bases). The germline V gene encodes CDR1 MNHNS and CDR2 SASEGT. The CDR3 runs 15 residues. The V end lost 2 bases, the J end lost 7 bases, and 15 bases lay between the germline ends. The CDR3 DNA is TGTGCCAGCAGTGAAATGCTAGCGCGAGTGAATGAGCAGTTCTTC. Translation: CASSEMLARVNEQFF.